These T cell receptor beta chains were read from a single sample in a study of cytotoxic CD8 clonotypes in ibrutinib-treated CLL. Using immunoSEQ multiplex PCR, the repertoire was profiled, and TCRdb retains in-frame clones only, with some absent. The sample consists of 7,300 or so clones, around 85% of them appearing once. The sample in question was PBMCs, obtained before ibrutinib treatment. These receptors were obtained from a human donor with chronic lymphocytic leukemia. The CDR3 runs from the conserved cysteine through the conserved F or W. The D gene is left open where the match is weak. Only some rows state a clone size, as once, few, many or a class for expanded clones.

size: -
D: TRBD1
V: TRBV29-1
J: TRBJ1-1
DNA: TGCAGCGTTGAATTGGACAGGGGGTACACTGAAGCTTTCTTT
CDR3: CSVELDRGYTEAFF

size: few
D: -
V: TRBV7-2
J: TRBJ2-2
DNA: TGTGCCAGCAGCGCCCGACCGGCCGGGGAGCTGTTTTTT
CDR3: CASSARPAGELFF

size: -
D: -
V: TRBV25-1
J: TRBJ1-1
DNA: TGTGCCAGCAGTGAGCAGGGGCTTACTGAAGCTTTCTTT
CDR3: CASSEQGLTEAFF

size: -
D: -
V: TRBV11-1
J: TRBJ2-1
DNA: TGTGCCAGCAGCACACCGCGTGGGGGAAACGGGAAGTACAATGAGCAGTTCTTC
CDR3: CASSTPRGGNGKYNEQFF

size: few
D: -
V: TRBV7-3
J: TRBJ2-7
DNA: TGTGCCAGCAGCTTAATGGCCGACGTCCCCTACGAGCAGTACTTC
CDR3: CASSLMADVPYEQYF

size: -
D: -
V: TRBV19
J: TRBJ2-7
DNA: TGTGCCAGTAGGCCCGGGACTGGAAGCTCCTACGAGCAGTACTTC
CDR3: CASRPGTGSSYEQYF

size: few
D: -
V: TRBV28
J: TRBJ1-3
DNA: TGTGCCAGCAGTTTTCGGACAACCTCTGGAAACACCATATATTTT
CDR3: CASSFRTTSGNTIYF

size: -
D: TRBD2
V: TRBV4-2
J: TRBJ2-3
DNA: TGTGCCAGCAGCCAAGAATTGTTTAGCGGGGGGGCCTTTTATACGCAGTATTTT
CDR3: CASSQELFSGGAFYTQYF

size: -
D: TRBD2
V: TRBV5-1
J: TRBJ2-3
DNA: TGCGCCAGCAGCTTGGGACTAGCGGGGGGGTCAGATACGCAGTATTTT
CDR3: CASSLGLAGGSDTQYF

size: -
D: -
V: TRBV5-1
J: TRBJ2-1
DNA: TGCGCCAGCGGGACTGGGATCTCCTACAATGAGCAGTTCTTC
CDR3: CASGTGISYNEQFF

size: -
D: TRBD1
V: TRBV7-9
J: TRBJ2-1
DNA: TGTGCCAGCAGCGCTAGACAGGGGCCGACGAATGAGCAGTTCTTC
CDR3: CASSARQGPTNEQFF

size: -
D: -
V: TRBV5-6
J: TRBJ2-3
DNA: TGTGCCAGCAGCTTAGCAGGGACAGATACGCAGTATTTT
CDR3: CASSLAGTDTQYF

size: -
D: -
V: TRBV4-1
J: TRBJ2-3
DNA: TGCGCCAGCAGCCAAGAAGAGGGTATCACAGATACGCAGTATTTT
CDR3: CASSQEEGITDTQYF

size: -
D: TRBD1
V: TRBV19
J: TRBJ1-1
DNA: TGTGCCAGTAGTACGGCCCGGGACAGGCCCCATGAAGCTTTCTTT
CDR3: CASSTARDRPHEAFF

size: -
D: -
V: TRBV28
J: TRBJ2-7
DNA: TGTGCCAGCACTGGGGGGTACGAGCAGTACTTC
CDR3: CASTGGYEQYF

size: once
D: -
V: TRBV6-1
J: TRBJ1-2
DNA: TGTGCCAACAGAGGGGATTGGACAGACGGCTACACCTTC
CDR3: CANRGDWTDGYTF

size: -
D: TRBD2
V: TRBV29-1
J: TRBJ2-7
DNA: TGCAGCGTTGGTCTAGCGGTATCATCCTACGAGCAGTACTTC
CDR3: CSVGLAVSSYEQYF

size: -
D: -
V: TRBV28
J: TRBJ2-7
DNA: TGTGCCAGCACCTATCAGGGGGCCGGGGGGTTCAAGCAGTACTTC
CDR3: CASTYQGAGGFKQYF

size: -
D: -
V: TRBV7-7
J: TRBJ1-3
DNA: TGTGCCAGCAGCTTAAGTCAGGGAGGAAACACCATATATTTT
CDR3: CASSLSQGGNTIYF

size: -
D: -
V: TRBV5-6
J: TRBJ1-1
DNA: TGTGCCAGCAGCTTGGAGGGAGGGGCGAAGGCTTTCTTT
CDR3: CASSLEGGAKAFF

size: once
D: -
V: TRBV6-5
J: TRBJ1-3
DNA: TGTGCCAGCAGTTCGATAACAGGCTTCTCTGGAAACACCATATATTTT
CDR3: CASSSITGFSGNTIYF

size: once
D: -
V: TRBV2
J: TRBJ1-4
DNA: TGTGCCAGCAGCCTCGGACAGACAACTAATGAAAAACTGTTTTTT
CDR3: CASSLGQTTNEKLFF

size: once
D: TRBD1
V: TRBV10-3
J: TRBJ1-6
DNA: TGTGCCATCACCCACGGACAGGGAGATTCACCCCTCCACTTT
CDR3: CAITHGQGDSPLHF

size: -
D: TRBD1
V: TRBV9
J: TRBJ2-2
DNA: TGTGCCAGCAGCGTGTTACAGGGGGAAGGATACACCGGGGAGCTGTTTTTT
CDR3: CASSVLQGEGYTGELFF

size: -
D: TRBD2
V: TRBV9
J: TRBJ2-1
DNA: TGTGCCAGCAGCGTAGTCTGGCGGGGGGGGCGGAATGAGCAGTTCTTC
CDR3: CASSVVWRGGRNEQFF

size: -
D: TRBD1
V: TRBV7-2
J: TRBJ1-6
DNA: TGTGCCAGCAGCTTAGAGACAGGGAGCCCGTATAATTCACCCCTCCACTTT
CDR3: CASSLETGSPYNSPLHF

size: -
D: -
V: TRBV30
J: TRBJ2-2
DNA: TGTGCCTGGGGTCGACCAAGGAACACCGGGGAGCTGTTTTTT
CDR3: CAWGRPRNTGELFF

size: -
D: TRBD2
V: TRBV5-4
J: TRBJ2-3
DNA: TGTGCCAGCAGCATTAGCGGGCGGGGCACAGATACGCAGTATTTT
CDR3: CASSISGRGTDTQYF

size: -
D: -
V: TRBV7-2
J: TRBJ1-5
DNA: TGTGCCAGCAGCTCCAACATGGGCCAGCCCCAGCATTTT
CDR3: CASSSNMGQPQHF

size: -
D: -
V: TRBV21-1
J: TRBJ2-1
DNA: TGTGCCAGCAGCCTCCGGGACAGGGGCGTTGGTAGCTCCTACAATGAGCAGTTCTTC
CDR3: CASSLRDRGVGSSYNEQFF

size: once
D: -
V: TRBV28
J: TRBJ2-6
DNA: TGTGCCAGCACCACAACAGGATTACGCTCTGGGGCCAACGTCCTGACTTTC
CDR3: CASTTTGLRSGANVLTF

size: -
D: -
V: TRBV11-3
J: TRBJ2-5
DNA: TGTGCCAGCAGCTTACCCAGCGGCAGGCAAGAGACCCAGTACTTC
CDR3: CASSLPSGRQETQYF

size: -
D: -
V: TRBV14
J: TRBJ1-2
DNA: TGTGCCAGCAGCCACATCGGTGGTCATGGCTACACCTTC
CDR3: CASSHIGGHGYTF

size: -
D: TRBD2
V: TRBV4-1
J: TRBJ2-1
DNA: TGCGCCAGCAGCCATCCAGGGAAGCGGGGGGGTGAGCAGTTCTTC
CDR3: CASSHPGKRGGEQFF

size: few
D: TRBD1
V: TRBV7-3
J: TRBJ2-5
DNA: TGTGCCAGCAGCTTTACAGGGGGCGAAGGTAGAGAGACCCAGTACTTC
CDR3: CASSFTGGEGRETQYF

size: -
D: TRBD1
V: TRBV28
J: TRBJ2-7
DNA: TGTGCCAGCAGTTTATGGGGGACAGGGGGCGCTTCCGAGCAGTACTTC
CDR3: CASSLWGTGGASEQYF

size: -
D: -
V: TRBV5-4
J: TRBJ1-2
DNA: TGTGCCAGCAGCTTGATACAAGCCAACCCCGGCTACACCTTC
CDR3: CASSLIQANPGYTF